The 7 T cell receptor beta chains in this list originate from one sample, sequenced in a study of Ad26.COV2.S vaccination and SARS-CoV-2 variants. Produced via immunoSEQ multiplex PCR; TCRdb's table is partial and in-frame only. The sample holds roughly 320,000 clones; 87% are singletons and the top ten take roughly 3.2%. Treatment indicated: roughly 20 received Ad26.COV2.S at low or high dose, single or two shots; a few received placebo; per-sample allocation not given. The samples were gathered on day 63 after the first injection of vaccine or placebo. The material was peripheral blood, obtained in a trial of Ad26.COV2.S vaccine versus placebo. All receptors derive from a person between 18 and 65 years old who received the Ad26.COV2.S COVID-19 vaccine or a placebo.

This chain connects TRBV2 to TRBJ2-7; no reliable D call. V was cut by 2 bases and J by 5 bases, with 13 bases left in between. CDR3 size: 14 residues. CDR1 SNHLY and CDR2 FYNNEI come from the germline V gene. The CDR3 region has the DNA TGTGCCAGCAGTGAATTCGTGAAAGGTGACGAGCAGTACTTC. This codes for CASSEFVKGDEQYF.

V usage is TRBV11-1 and J usage is TRBJ1-6; D gene uncertain. The germline CDR1 and CDR2 sequences are SGHAT and FQDESV (reference sequence). CDR3 length: 13 amino acids. V shed 1 base and J shed 9 bases, with 7 bases lying between them. CDR3 in amino acids: CASSLEGLSPLHF. CDR3 nucleotide sequence: TGTGCCAGCAGCTTAGAAGGACTTTCACCCCTCCACTTT.

This chain links TRBV29-1 with TRBJ1-5; D is unresolved. The CDR3 runs to 12 residues. Germline values: CDR1 SQVTM, CDR2 ANQGSEA. Trimming took 0 bases from V and 4 from J, leaving 4 bases between them. CDR3 loop: CSVEEGNQPQHF. CDR3 coding DNA: TGCAGCGTTGAAGAGGGGAATCAGCCCCAGCATTTT.

The rearrangement links TRBV7-3 to TRBJ2-2; TRBD1 matches 8 bases. CDR3 size: 14 residues. Germline values: CDR1 SGHTA, CDR2 FQGTGA. V lost 5 bases and J lost 4; bases outside the gene matches: 3. CDR3 sequence (DNA): TGTGCCAGCAGCCCGGACAGGGCCACCGGGGAGCTGTTTTTT. Protein product: CASSPDRATGELFF. Full variable domain (remainder filled in from reference TRBV7-3 and TRBJ2-2): GAGVSQTPSNKVTEKGKYVELRCDPISGHTALYWYRQSLGQGPEFLIYFQGTGAADDSGLPNDRFFAVRPEGSVSTLKIQRTERGDSAVYLCASSPDRATGELFFGEGSRLTVL.

The V and J genes are TRBV6-5 and TRBJ2-3; no firm D call. V shed 6 bases and J shed 6 bases, with 13 bases lying between them. CDR3 length equals 13 residues. Per germline, CDR1 MNHEY and CDR2 SVGAGI. CDR3 region: CASSSGRADTQYF. The CDR3 DNA is TGTGCCAGCAGCTCCGGACGAGCGGATACGCAGTATTTT.

The chain is built from TRBV5-6 and TRBJ2-7, with 10 bases identical to TRBD1. CDR3 size: 15 residues. With V trimmed by 0 bases and J by 4 bases, 4 bases remained unmatched. Germline assignment: CDR1 SGHDT and CDR2 YYEEEE. This CDR3 reads CASSLGGTGVYEQYF. CDR3 sequence (DNA): TGTGCCAGCAGCTTGGGGGGGACAGGGGTTTACGAGCAGTACTTC.

The rearrangement joins TRBV19 to TRBJ2-3; D is possibly TRBD1 or TRBD2 (5 bases each). This CDR3 is 14 amino acids long. The germline V gene encodes CDR1 LNHDA and CDR2 SQIVND (reference sequence). Trimming removed 6 bases at V and 0 bases at J, with 10 bases between. The CDR3 DNA follows: TGTGCCAGTAGAATGGGGGTGAGCACAGATACGCAGTATTTT. Its protein product is CASRMGVSTDTQYF.